These 16 T cell receptor beta chains were all obtained from the same sample, sequenced in a study of CD8 T cells in Susac syndrome. Random-hexamer reverse transcription was applied to roughly 0.5 to 1 ug RNA. TCRdb reanalysed the immunoSEQ multiplex PCR reads using MiXCR and keeps one entry per CDR3 protein. In the table there are 150,000 to 200,000 distinct CDR3 sequences, around 95% of which are singletons. Sequencing was carried out using CD8+ T cells from PBMCs. These receptors came from a human donor with Susac syndrome.

V and J are TRBV4-1 and TRBJ2-7; D gene ambiguous. CDR3 size: 15 residues. Trimming shortened V by 1 base and J by 0 bases, and 10 bases separated the two germline ends. Germline CDR1 reads MGHRA; CDR2 reads YSYEKL. The CDR3, as DNA: TGCGCCAGCAGCCAAGTTTTACAGAGCTCCTACGAGCAGTACTTC. Translating gives CASSQVLQSSYEQYF.

V is TRBV6-1 and J is TRBJ2-7; D call uncertain. This CDR3 is 12 amino acids long. Germline V CDR1 and CDR2: MNHNS, SASEGT. The germline V and J ends were trimmed by 3 bases and 4 bases, with 7 bases remaining between them. The CDR3 reads CASSESGYEQYF. CDR3 sequence (DNA): TGTGCCAGCAGTGAGTCGGGTTACGAGCAGTACTTC.

A remark on this clonotype: One end of the junction does not line up with germline, which may come from a read error. The V and J genes are TRBV3-1 and TRBJ1-1, with D uncertain. The CDR3 is made up of 12 amino acids. The germline V gene encodes CDR1 LGHDT and CDR2 YNNKEL (reference sequence). DNA for the CDR3: TGTGCCAGCGGCCAAGTTTCGGAGGGAGCTTTCTTT. This sequence encodes CASGQVSEGAFF.

J is TRBJ1-5 and V is TRBV27; D possibly corresponds to TRBD1 (5 bases). This CDR3 spans 13 amino acids. The germline gives CDR1 MNHEY, CDR2 SMNVEV (reference sequence). Trimming cost V 5 bases and J 3 bases, with 8 bases left between them. CDR3: CASSAGANQPQHF. For the CDR3, the DNA is TGTGCCAGCAGTGCCGGGGCCAATCAGCCCCAGCATTTT.

CDR3 in amino acids: CASSPGHGGELFF. CDR3 nucleotides: TGTGCCAGCAGCCCTGGCCACGGCGGGGAGCTGTTTTTT. The rearrangement links TRBV6-5 to TRBJ2-2; D unresolved. The germline V gene encodes CDR1 MNHEY and CDR2 SVGAGI. Between the trimmed V and J ends, which lost 6 bases and 7 bases, there was a span of 12 bases. The CDR3 spans 13 residues.

This chain links TRBV12-3 or TRBV12-4 with TRBJ1-4; D is ambiguous. V was cut by 7 bases and J by 0 bases, with 12 bases left in between. The CDR3 loop spans 15 amino acids. The CDR3 nucleotides read TGTGCCAGCACCGATTACGCGGCAACTAATGAAAAACTGTTTTTT. Its protein is CASTDYAATNEKLFF.

V gene TRBV4-1 combines with J gene TRBJ2-1; TRBD2 matches 16 bases. J gave up 7 bases and V 3 bases, and 6 bases lay outside the gene matches. CDR3 length: 17 residues. The germline CDR1 and CDR2 sequences are MGHRA and YSYEKL. The CDR3 sequence is CASSHGPGLAGGNEQFF. CDR3 nucleotide sequence: TGCGCCAGCAGCCACGGACCGGGACTAGCGGGAGGGAATGAGCAGTTCTTC.

The chain employs TRBV6-5 and TRBJ1-2, with D unresolved. Germline V lookup: CDR1 MNHEY, CDR2 SVGAGI. The CDR3 length is 15 residues. With 2 bases removed from V and 0 bases from J, the gap between germline ends came to 10 bases. DNA of the CDR3: TGTGCCAGCAGTTACCATAACGGAGCTAACTATGGCTACACCTTC. Its translation: CASSYHNGANYGYTF.

The rearrangement joins TRBV27 to TRBJ1-5; the D is unclear. V lost 4 bases and J 4 bases, leaving 8 bases between the germline ends. CDR3 length equals 13 residues. The germline CDR1 and CDR2 sequences are MNHEY and SMNVEV (reference sequence). The CDR3 is CASSSFGNQPQHF. CDR3 in DNA: TGTGCCAGCAGTTCATTCGGGAATCAGCCCCAGCATTTT.

The gene calls are TRBV12-3 or TRBV12-4 and TRBJ2-6, with D possibly called TRBD1 or TRBD2 (5 bases each). The CDR3 has 17 residues. Trimming removed 8 bases at V and 0 bases at J, with 17 bases between. The CDR3 protein is CASGWDGTNSGANVLTF. The CDR3 bases are TGTGCCAGCGGCTGGGACGGCACAAACTCTGGGGCCAACGTCCTGACTTTC.

The rearrangement uses TRBV29-1 and TRBJ2-2, with D perhaps TRBD2 (6 bases). The CDR3 spans 16 residues. Germline V lookup: CDR1 SQVTM, CDR2 ANQGSEA. The V end was cut by 7 bases, the J end by 2 bases, with 20 bases between. CDR3 region: CSALGTPHQNTGELFF. The DNA for the CDR3 is TGCAGCGCACTTGGGACTCCACACCAAAACACCGGGGAGCTGTTTTTT.

A few counts support this clonotype. The chain joins TRBV19 to TRBJ2-7, with TRBD2 matching 9 bases. The CDR3 totals 14 residues. In germline, CDR1 is LNHDA, CDR2 SQIVND (reference sequence). V was clipped by 6 bases and J by 3 bases; unmatched bases: 6. The CDR3 DNA sequence: TGTGCCAGTAGCCCGGGACTAGCTGGCTACGAGCAGTACTTC. It translates to CASSPGLAGYEQYF.

The CDR3 here is CASSLWEPRAYEQYF. The CDR3 DNA reads as TGTGCCAGCAGCTTGTGGGAACCTAGAGCCTACGAGCAGTACTTC. The rearrangement links TRBV5-6 to TRBJ2-7; no reliable D call. The V and J ends lost 1 base and 2 bases respectively, with 13 bases between them. This CDR3 has 15 residues. Germline V lookup: CDR1 SGHDT, CDR2 YYEEEE.

V is TRBV19 and J is TRBJ2-2; D is uncertain. CDR1 is LNHDA and CDR2 is SQIVND in the germline V gene (reference sequence). The V end lost 1 base, the J end lost 7 bases, and 7 bases lay between the germline ends. The CDR3 loop spans 13 amino acids. CDR3 residues: CASSIVYGGELFF. The CDR3 region has the DNA TGTGCCAGTAGTATAGTATACGGCGGGGAGCTGTTTTTT.

The chain is built from TRBV12-3 or TRBV12-4 and TRBJ2-1; D is unresolved. The CDR3 runs to 14 residues. V was clipped by 4 bases and J by 1 base, with 8 bases between them. The CDR3, as DNA: TGTGCCAGCAGTTCCAGAGAATCCTACAATGAGCAGTTCTTC. Amino acids: CASSSRESYNEQFF.

This clonotype was seen only once. This chain links TRBV7-9 with TRBJ1-1, with D unresolved. V lost 6 bases to trimming and J lost 8 bases, with 13 bases between them. Germline CDR1 SEHNR, CDR2 FQNEAQ (reference sequence). The CDR3 has 12 amino acids. This chain's CDR3 is CASRDQTGEAFF. CDR3 in DNA: TGTGCCAGCAGGGATCAGACCGGGGAAGCTTTCTTT.